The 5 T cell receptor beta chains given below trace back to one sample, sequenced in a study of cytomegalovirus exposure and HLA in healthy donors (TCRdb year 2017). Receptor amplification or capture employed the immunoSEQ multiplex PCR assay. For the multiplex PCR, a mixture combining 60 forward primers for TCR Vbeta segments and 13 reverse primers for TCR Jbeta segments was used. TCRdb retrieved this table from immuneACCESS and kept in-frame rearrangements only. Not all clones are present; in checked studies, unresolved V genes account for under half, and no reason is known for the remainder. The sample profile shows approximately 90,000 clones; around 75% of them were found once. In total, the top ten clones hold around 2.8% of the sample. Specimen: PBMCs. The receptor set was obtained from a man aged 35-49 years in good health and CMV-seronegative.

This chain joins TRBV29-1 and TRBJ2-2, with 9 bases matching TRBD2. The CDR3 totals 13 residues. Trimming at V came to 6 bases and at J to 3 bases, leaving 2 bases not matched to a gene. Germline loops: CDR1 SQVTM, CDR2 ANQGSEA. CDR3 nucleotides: TGCAGCGTAGCGGGGGGCTACACCGGGGAGCTGTTTTTT. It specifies CSVAGGYTGELFF.

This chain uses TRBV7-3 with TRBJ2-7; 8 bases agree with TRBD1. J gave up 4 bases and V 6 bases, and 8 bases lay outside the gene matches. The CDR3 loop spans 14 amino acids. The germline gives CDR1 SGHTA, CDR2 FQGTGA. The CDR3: CASSSGQGSYEQYF. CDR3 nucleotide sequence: TGTGCCAGCAGTTCAGGACAGGGCTCTTACGAGCAGTACTTC.

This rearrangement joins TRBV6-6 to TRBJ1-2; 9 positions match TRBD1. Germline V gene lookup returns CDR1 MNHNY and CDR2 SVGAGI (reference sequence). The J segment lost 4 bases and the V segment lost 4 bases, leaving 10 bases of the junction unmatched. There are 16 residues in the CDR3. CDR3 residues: CASSSHQGQGSYGYTF. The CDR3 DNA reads TGTGCCAGCAGTTCCCATCAGGGACAGGGTAGCTATGGCTACACCTTC.

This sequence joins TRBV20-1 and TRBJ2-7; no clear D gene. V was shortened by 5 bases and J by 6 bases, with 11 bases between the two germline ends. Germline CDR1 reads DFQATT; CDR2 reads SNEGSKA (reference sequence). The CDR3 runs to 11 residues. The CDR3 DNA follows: TGCAGTGCTGTGACACCCAGCGAGCAGTACTTC. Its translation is CSAVTPSEQYF.

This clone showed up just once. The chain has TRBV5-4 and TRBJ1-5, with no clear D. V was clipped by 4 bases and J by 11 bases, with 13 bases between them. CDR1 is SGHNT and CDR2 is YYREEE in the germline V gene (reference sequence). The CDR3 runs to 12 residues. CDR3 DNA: TGTGCCAGCAGCCCGGACGGGAGGACCCAGCATTTT. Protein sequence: CASSPDGRTQHF.